This TCR beta chain appears in the sequencing data of a study of blood T cell repertoires in COVID-19 (dated by TCRdb to the early 2020s). Context from the whole study: Samples from collaborators originated in the United States, Italy and Spain and spanned both the acute and convalescent phases of COVID-19. The material from the prospective study consisted of cDNA or gDNA derived from T cells, B-cell-depleted T cells, or PBMCs. A freely available public database, intended as a resource for researchers studying the immune response to SARS-CoV-2, is where the repertoires were released. Subjects who had been exposed to COVID-19, were actively infected with it, or had recovered from it provided the deeply sampled blood TCRbeta repertoires that made up the dataset. Samples came from the ongoing ImmuneRACE study (first 160 participants) plus 1,254 subjects from 6 global collaborators. Where available, HLA class I and class II types were obtained from metadata supplied by the sample provider rather than from assay-based typing. The sample metadata nearly always contained a de-identified subject ID, COVID-19 status, age in years and sex. Points the paper makes about the study in general: The amount of clinical and demographic metadata varied by source and participant and was provided uncurated.

Collaborating institutions collected whole blood in K2EDTA tubes following their own protocols. For TCRbeta analysis, collaborators shipped samples as frozen whole blood, isolated PBMCs, or DNA extracted from either of those sample types. As for this clone: The antigen this receptor binds is unknown. Within one base of it there is no much larger clone, and no base qualities were kept.

The immunoSEQ Assay, a bias-controlled multiplex PCR, was used to amplify TCRbeta CDR3 regions from genomic DNA. Concerning the study's data processing: Nucleated cell counts per sample were estimated from amplification of reference gene primers within the assay. To quantify the absolute abundance of each unique TCRbeta CDR3 rearrangement, sequence reads were collapsed and filtered. For each sample, productive Simpson clonality was calculated by taking the square root of Simpson's diversity index across productive rearrangements. TCRdb took this table from immuneACCESS and kept in-frame rearrangements with V and J called. Such tables lack part of the clones; where checked against another copy, unresolved V genes explain under half of the gap, and the rest is unexplained. V, J and clone size reflect that table, while D and trimming were determined from the DNA. In all, the sample holds 210,000 or so clones, and roughly 90% of those were seen once. Jointly, the top ten make up less than 3% of the sample.

Sequences SGHTA (CDR1) and FQGNSA (CDR2) are obtained from the germline V gene. The CDR3 runs 15 residues from the cysteine to the phenylalanine. Solely the CDR3 DNA is kept, with 45 bases framed from the first base. Trimming costs V 1 base and J 6 bases, and their ends lie 16 bases apart. Sequenced sample: peripheral blood. This sequence was found in an older woman with acute or convalescent COVID-19. This sequence uses TRBV7-2 and TRBJ2-7; TRBD1 might be the D gene, on 7 matching bases. DNA sequence: TGTGCCAGCAGCTTAGGGGACAGCGGGCCTCGCGAGCAGTACTTC. Its translation reads: CASSLGDSGPREQYF.